Listed here are 19 T cell receptor beta chains from one sample, sequenced in a study of human T cells and chemical hapten exposure. Noted time point: patch test 3, about 24 weeks after DPC sensitization. Treatment indicated: therapeutic diphenylcyclopropenone sensitization with weekly scalp DPC. From the RACE reads, TCRdb called clonotypes with MiXCR, one entry per CDR3 protein. The top ten hold roughly 2.2% of the sample, which has around 150,000 distinct CDR3 sequences, around a quarter seen once. The sequencing used whole blood, collected in connection with sensitization to the hapten diphenylcyclopropenone (DPC). The receptors originated from a woman between 18 and 29 years old with alopecia areata. Some clones in this sample may be carry-over from other donors' samples.

This clonotype was seen a handful of times. This chain's CDR3 is CASSVESRVDEQFF. CDR3 nucleotide sequence: TGTGCCAGCAGCGTAGAAAGTAGGGTTGATGAGCAGTTCTTC. This chain uses TRBV9 with TRBJ2-1; D not certain. CDR1 SGDLS and CDR2 YYNGEE come from the germline V gene. CDR3 length: 14 amino acids. Trimming took 0 bases from V and 8 from J, leaving 12 bases between them.

The chain combines TRBV7-2 with TRBJ2-1; 10 bases agree with TRBD2. Germline CDR1 reads SGHTA; CDR2 reads FQGNSA. Losses at the gene ends were 5 bases for V and 5 bases for J; bases not matched to a gene: 9. The CDR3 loop spans 16 amino acids. This chain's CDR3 is CASSPVASGGDNEQFF. The DNA of the CDR3 is TGTGCCAGCAGCCCCGTGGCTAGCGGGGGCGACAATGAGCAGTTCTTC.

This chain connects TRBV2 to TRBJ1-2, with no clear D. The germline V and J ends were trimmed by 4 bases and 2 bases, with 5 bases remaining between them. The CDR3 is 12 residues long. Germline loops: CDR1 SNHLY, CDR2 FYNNEI. CDR3 nucleotide sequence: TGTGCCAGCAGTGGGTCCAACTATGGCTACACCTTC. Translated: CASSGSNYGYTF.

This chain uses TRBV6-5 with TRBJ2-2; D ambiguous. The germline CDR1 and CDR2 sequences are MNHEY and SVGAGI. The CDR3 totals 15 residues. Trimming took 5 bases from V and 6 from J, leaving 16 bases between them. The CDR3 sequence: CASSIGTTFSGELFF. As DNA, the CDR3 is TGTGCCAGCAGTATAGGTACTACGTTCTCCGGGGAGCTGTTTTTT.

This clonotype showed up just a few times. The chain combines TRBV7-9 with TRBJ1-2, with no clear D. The CDR3 covers 13 residues. Germline CDR1 and CDR2: SEHNR and FQNEAQ (reference sequence). Between the trimmed V and J ends, which lost 6 bases and 5 bases, there was a span of 13 bases. CDR3 DNA: TGTGCCAGCAGGAAGGGCACCGGGTATGGCTACACCTTC. Translated: CASRKGTGYGYTF.

V usage is TRBV20-1 and J usage is TRBJ1-5; TRBD1 is a possible D gene (5 bases). CDR3 length equals 15 residues. Trimming stripped 3 bases from V and 1 base from J, with 13 bases between. Germline loops: CDR1 DFQATT, CDR2 SNEGSKA (reference sequence). Here the CDR3 reads CSASEAGKSNQPQHF. CDR3 coding DNA: TGCAGTGCTAGCGAGGCAGGGAAAAGCAATCAGCCCCAGCATTTT.

The chain recombines TRBV18 with TRBJ2-7; D is unresolved. The CDR3 covers 14 residues. With 2 bases removed from V and 7 bases from J, the gap between germline ends came to 15 bases. CDR1 is KGHSH and CDR2 is LQKENI in the germline V gene. The DNA of the CDR3 is TGTGCCAGCTCACCATCGTACAGTCCGTCGGAGCAGTACTTC. It is translated as CASSPSYSPSEQYF.

V usage is TRBV19 and J usage is TRBJ2-3; D is unclear. Trimming removed 3 bases from V and 0 bases from J, with 13 bases in between. CDR1 and CDR2 (germline): LNHDA, SQIVND (reference sequence). The CDR3 contains 16 residues. CDR3 in DNA: TGTGCCAGTAGTATCCGGTGGCGAACAAGCACAGATACGCAGTATTTT. This codes for CASSIRWRTSTDTQYF.

This chain connects TRBV2 to TRBJ2-5; D perhaps matches TRBD2 (7 bases). Germline assignment: CDR1 SNHLY and CDR2 FYNNEI. This CDR3 region has 16 residues. The V and J ends lost 6 bases and 6 bases respectively, with 23 bases between them. CDR3 in amino acids: CASRAPNGGAIKTQYF. In nucleotides, the CDR3 is TGTGCCAGCAGGGCCCCGAATGGGGGGGCCATAAAGACCCAGTACTTC. Drawing the rest from reference TRBV2 and TRBJ2-5, the complete variable domain is EPEVTQTPSHQVTQMGQEVILRCVPISNHLYFYWYRQILGQKVEFLVSFYNNEISEKSEIFDDQFSVERPDGSNFTLKIRSTKLEDSAMYFCASRAPNGGAIKTQYFGPGTRLLVL.

In this sample, this clonotype turned up a few times. The chain is built from TRBV6-6 and TRBJ1-2, with D perhaps TRBD1 (5 bases). The length of the CDR3 is 14 residues. Trimming left V 8 bases short and J 4 bases short, with 17 bases between. The germline V gene has CDR1 MNHNY and CDR2 SVGAGI (reference sequence). The CDR3 DNA is TGTGCCAGCGTCCCGCCAGGGAATACCTATGGCTACACCTTC. Translating gives CASVPPGNTYGYTF.

The CDR3 is CASSLRRLDSPLHF. The CDR3 nucleotides read TGTGCCAGCAGTTTAAGGCGACTGGATTCACCCCTCCACTTT. The chain carries TRBV27 and TRBJ1-6, with D hard to call. CDR3 length: 14 residues. The germline CDR1 and CDR2 sequences are MNHEY and SMNVEV (reference sequence). Trimming pared 2 bases from V and 8 bases from J, leaving 10 bases between.

This clonotype has a count of ten or more. This chain uses TRBV2 with TRBJ1-1; no reliable D call. Germline V CDR1 and CDR2: SNHLY, FYNNEI. V was trimmed by 6 bases and J by 7 bases, leaving 9 bases between them. The CDR3 is made up of 11 amino acids. The CDR3 sequence: CASRGLIEAFF. The CDR3, as DNA: TGTGCCAGCAGGGGCTTAATTGAAGCTTTCTTT. Full variable domain (missing parts from reference TRBV2 and TRBJ1-1): EPEVTQTPSHQVTQMGQEVILRCVPISNHLYFYWYRQILGQKVEFLVSFYNNEISEKSEIFDDQFSVERPDGSNFTLKIRSTKLEDSAMYFCASRGLIEAFFGQGTRLTVV.

This clonotype was picked up a small number of times. The chain is built from TRBV29-1 and TRBJ2-1, with D possibly being TRBD2 (5 bases). This CDR3 has 14 residues. CDR1 is SQVTM and CDR2 is ANQGSEA in the germline V gene. With 3 bases removed from V and 7 bases from J, the gap between germline ends came to 16 bases. CDR3 sequence: CSVDRDYRANEQFF. The DNA of the CDR3 is TGCAGCGTTGATCGAGACTACCGAGCGAATGAGCAGTTCTTC.

There are a few counts of this clonotype. This chain joins TRBV27 and TRBJ1-3; tentative D call: TRBD1 (6 bases). CDR1 is MNHEY and CDR2 is SMNVEV in the germline V gene (reference sequence). The CDR3 has 14 residues. Trimming removed 6 bases at V and 4 bases at J, with 13 bases between. The CDR3 DNA follows: TGTGCCAGCAGGAAGCTCGGACAGGGAAACACCATATATTTT. Amino acids: CASRKLGQGNTIYF.

This clonotype showed up just a few times. The rearrangement links TRBV6-2 or TRBV6-3 to TRBJ1-1; weak D call: TRBD1 (5 bases). There are 14 residues in the CDR3. CDR1 is MNHEY and CDR2 is SVGEGT in the germline V gene. Trimming left V 2 bases short and J 1 base short, with 8 bases between. The CDR3 DNA follows: TGTGCCAGCAGTTACGGACACCCGAACACTGAAGCTTTCTTT. As protein: CASSYGHPNTEAFF.

This chain connects TRBV12-3 or TRBV12-4 to TRBJ1-1; no reliable D call. CDR3 length equals 13 residues. The V and J ends lost 5 bases and 1 base respectively, with 8 bases between them. This chain's CDR3 is CASSSPGNTEAFF. CDR3 nucleotides: TGTGCCAGCAGTAGCCCCGGGAACACTGAAGCTTTCTTT.

The V gene is TRBV7-2, the J gene TRBJ1-5, with 8 positions matching TRBD1. Looked up from germline, CDR1 is SGHTA and CDR2 is FQGNSA. The junction had 9 bases not matched to a gene; V was cut back by 5 bases and J by 0 bases. The CDR3 totals 17 residues. The CDR3 coding sequence is TGTGCCAGCAGCAACTCTGGGACAGGTTATAGCAATCAGCCCCAGCATTTT. Residues: CASSNSGTGYSNQPQHF.

This clonotype was picked up a small number of times. The chain employs TRBV10-3 and TRBJ1-1; D is uncertain. The V end lost 2 bases, the J end lost 1 base, and 14 bases lay between the germline ends. CDR3 length: 16 residues. CDR1 and CDR2 from the germline V gene are ENHRY and SYGVKD. CDR3: CAISEEGRRGNTEAFF. The DNA of the CDR3 is TGTGCCATCAGTGAGGAAGGGAGACGGGGGAACACTGAAGCTTTCTTT.

The chain employs TRBV6-5 and TRBJ2-3; D perhaps matches TRBD1 (6 bases). The germline V and J ends were trimmed by 10 bases and 3 bases, with 20 bases remaining between them. The CDR3 consists of 15 residues. Looked up from germline, CDR1 is MNHEY and CDR2 is SVGAGI. Written as DNA, the CDR3 is TGTGCCACTCCAGTTACACAGGGCGGGACAGATACGCAGTATTTT. Translation gives CATPVTQGGTDTQYF.